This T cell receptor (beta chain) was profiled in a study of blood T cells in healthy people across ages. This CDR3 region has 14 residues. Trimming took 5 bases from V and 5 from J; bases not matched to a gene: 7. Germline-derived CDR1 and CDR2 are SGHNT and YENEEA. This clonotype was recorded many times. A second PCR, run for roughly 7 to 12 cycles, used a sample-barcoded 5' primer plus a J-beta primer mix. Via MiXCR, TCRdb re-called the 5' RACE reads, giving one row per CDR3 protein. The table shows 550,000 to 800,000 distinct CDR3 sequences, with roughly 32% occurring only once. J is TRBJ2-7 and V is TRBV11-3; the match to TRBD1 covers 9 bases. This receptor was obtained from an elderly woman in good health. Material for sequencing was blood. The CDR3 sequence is CASSHGTGYDEQYF. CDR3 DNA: TGTGCCAGCAGCCACGGGACAGGGTATGACGAGCAGTACTTC. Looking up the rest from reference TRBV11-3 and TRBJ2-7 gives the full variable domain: EAGVVQSPRYKIIEKKQPVAFWCNPISGHNTLYWYLQNLGQGPELLIRYENEEAVDDSQLPKDRFSAERLKGVDSTLKIQPAELGDSAVYLCASSHGTGYDEQYFGPGTRLTVT.